This is a list of T cell receptor beta chains from one sample in a study of blood T cell repertoires in COVID-19. The protocol was immunoSEQ multiplex PCR, while the TCRdb copy is restricted to in-frame clones and leaves out a portion. This table has roughly 150,000 clones, 83% appearing once. Sequencing was carried out using peripheral blood. These TCRs come from an elderly woman with acute or convalescent COVID-19. The CDR3 runs from the conserved cysteine through the conserved F or W. Fields, in order: J gene, clone size, V gene, D gene, CDR3 DNA, CDR3 protein. The D gene is left open where the match is weak. The listing skips clone size in some rows; elsewhere it reads once, few, many or a size class.

>TRBJ1-1|-|TRBV10-2|-
TGCGCCAGCAGCCCAGACGGGGACACTGAAGCTTTCTTT
CASSPDGDTEAFF
>TRBJ1-1|-|TRBV6-5|-
TGTGCCAGCAGAGGCCCCCCCAGCAGGGGCCGCCGAACTTTCTTT
CASRGPPSRGRRTFF
>TRBJ2-7|-|TRBV28|TRBD1
TGTGCCAGCAGTTTACCGCAGACAGGGTACGAGCAGTACTTC
CASSLPQTGYEQYF
>TRBJ2-1|-|TRBV18|-
TGTGCCAGCTCACTAAGTCCCAGCTCCTACAATGAGCAGTTCTTC
CASSLSPSSYNEQFF
>TRBJ2-1|-|TRBV5-1|-
TGCGCCAGCAGCTTCCGGCGGGCTGCTTTTGGGAATGAGCAGTTCTTC
CASSFRRAAFGNEQFF
>TRBJ2-5|once|TRBV11-2|-
TGTGCCAGCAGCTTAGATAAAGAGACCCAGTACTTC
CASSLDKETQYF
>TRBJ2-3|-|TRBV10-3|-
TGTGCCATCAGTGAAACTAGATCCACTAGCACAGATACGCAGTATTTT
CAISETRSTSTDTQYF
>TRBJ1-2|-|TRBV5-1|TRBD1
TGCGCCAGCAGCTTAGACAGGGGGCGAATGGGCTACACCTTC
CASSLDRGRMGYTF
>TRBJ2-1|-|TRBV5-6|TRBD2
TGTGCCAGCGCCAGAGCGGGAGACAGGCACAATGAGCAGTTCTTC
CASARAGDRHNEQFF
>TRBJ1-2|-|TRBV7-9|-
TGTGCCAGCAGCTCCCATCGACAGGTTACAACCGGCTACACCTTC
CASSSHRQVTTGYTF